Given below is one T cell receptor (beta chain) in context. Its antigen is undetermined. TCRdb re-called the 5' RACE reads with MiXCR, one entry per CDR3 protein. The repertoire holds 450,000 or so distinct CDR3 sequences, with approximately 25% as singletons. This record belongs to a study of identical twins. Findings and caveats of the study: Compared with unrelated sharing, twin-shared out-of-frame alpha sequences had more low-probability sequences. Excess sharing between twins was weaker in beta out-of-frame sequences.

With V trimmed by 5 bases and J by 6 bases, 9 bases remained unmatched. The V gene's germline CDR1 is DFQATT and CDR2 SNEGSKA (reference sequence). The CDR3 extends over 13 amino acids. These data are also associated with another study on T cells expressing NK-cell markers. Per that study: Anti-gamma-delta TCR antibody use in several experiments restricted sorting to alpha-beta TCR T cells. In roughly six donors, dominant NKG2C+ clonotypes were roughly 1.0-8% of CD8+ T cells.

V is TRBV20-1 and J is TRBJ2-7; 8 positions agree with TRBD2. This clonotype was obtained from a woman aged 18-29 years in good health. The source material was CD4+ T cells sorted from blood. Written as DNA, the CDR3 is TGCAGTGCTCGGATAGCGGGGCTCTCCGAGCAGTACTTC. Translation gives CSARIAGLSEQYF.